This T cell receptor beta chain is from a study of shared clonotypes between healthy human individuals. The wider study: Three plates each covered CD4 naive and memory; CD8 naive two, CD8 memory one.

Sorted-subset replicate PCRs used about 200 ng of genomic DNA. This amount corresponded to approximately 30,000 T cell genomes. Repertoires were generated with immunoSEQ multiplex PCR, while TCRdb's copy carries only in-frame clones and drops some. This table holds roughly 300,000 clones, around 86% found once. Study-wide results and limits: In the sorted subsets, rarefaction showed sequencing was incomplete despite large depth.

CD8 memory comprised CD45RO+ plus CCR7-negative CD45RA+ TemRA cells. Of note for this clone: Its specificity is not known.

Germline V gene lookup returns CDR1 SQVTM and CDR2 ANQGSEA. V shed 2 bases and J shed 2 bases, with 13 bases lying between them. The CDR3 has 14 residues. Specimen: memory CD8+ T cells sorted from blood. Subset noted: CD45RO+ cells pooled with CCR7-negative TemRA cells. This TCR was sampled from a man younger than 30 in good health. V is TRBV29-1 and J is TRBJ2-7, with D perhaps assigned TRBD1 or TRBD2 (5 bases each). The CDR3 bases are TGCAGCGTTGAAACGGGGCTGCGGACCTACGAGCAGTACTTC. It specifies CSVETGLRTYEQYF.